Here is one T cell receptor (beta chain) with its context. What it binds is unknown. This specimen comes from a study of beta chain features in type 1 diabetes. Study-wide results and limits: Reduced insertions and increased deletions marked VDJ junctions in type 1 diabetes patients. A moderate, significant TCRB CDR3 shortening appeared in type 1 diabetes across four CD4+ subsets.

Expressed TCRB transcripts were sequenced, since all the RNA that had been isolated was reverse transcribed. The assay was immunoSEQ multiplex PCR, and TCRdb's table has in-frame clones only and misses some. The data hold 250,000 to 400,000 clones, with less than 15% observed a single time. The CDR3 is 16 residues long. Germline V gene data show CDR1 as SGHRS and CDR2 as YFSETQ. V lost 0 bases and J 2 bases, leaving 12 bases between the germline ends. CD4+ naive, central memory, regulatory and stem cell-like memory subsets were isolated by sorting on CD45RO/CCR7/CD25/CD127/CD95/CD27. The genes are TRBV5-1 and TRBJ2-1; maybe TRBD1 (6 bases). The sequence was obtained from a young man in good health. Sequencing was done on a sample of central memory CD4+ T cells from blood. The CDR3 DNA reads as TGCGCCAGCAGCTTGGGGATAGGACAGACCTACAATGAGCAGTTCTTC. It specifies CASSLGIGQTYNEQFF.